This T cell receptor (beta chain) was sequenced in a study of T cell responses to AZD1222 COVID-19 vaccine. Study-wide findings and caveats: Only 6 or 7 individuals given AZD1222 were seropositive at baseline.

Clones were read by immunoSEQ multiplex PCR, and TCRdb kept only the in-frame ones, dropping some. The sample includes fewer than 200,000 clones, 85% to 95% of them seen just once. Turning to this clone: Its antigen is currently unknown.

V was shortened by 0 bases and J by 2 bases, with 10 bases between the two germline ends. Germline V gene data show CDR1 as SEHNR and CDR2 as FQNEAQ (reference sequence). The length of the CDR3 is 15 residues. The sample in question was peripheral blood, obtained 28 days after the second AZD1222 dose. The rearrangement uses TRBV7-9 and TRBJ1-2; tentative D call: TRBD1 (5 bases). The source of this sequence is an adult who received the AZD1222 COVID-19 vaccine. The CDR3 coding sequence is TGTGCCAGCAGCTTAGCGGCGGGGGGAAACTATGGCTACACCTTC. Translated, it gives CASSLAAGGNYGYTF.